This entry lists 24 T cell receptor beta chains sequenced from one sample in a study of cytomegalovirus exposure and HLA in healthy donors. PCR amplification relied on 60 Vbeta primers (plus 13 Jbeta primers). Only in-frame clones appear in the TCRdb table, and some are missing; sequencing was by immunoSEQ multiplex PCR. This table holds 100,000 to 150,000 clones, 80% found once. The specimen sequenced was PBMCs. The receptors were gathered from a woman in her forties in good health and CMV-seronegative.

The chain recombines TRBV18 with TRBJ2-7; no reliable D call. The CDR3 extends over 13 amino acids. Trimming cost V 3 bases and J 0 bases, with 6 bases left between them. Germline CDR1 is KGHSH and CDR2 is LQKENI. CDR3 sequence reads: CASSPASSYEQYF. The CDR3 DNA is TGTGCCAGCTCACCGGCCAGCTCCTACGAGCAGTACTTC.

This chain uses TRBV6-5 with TRBJ1-4, with TRBD1 identical over 9 bases. Germline V gene data show CDR1 as MNHEY and CDR2 as SVGAGI. Germline trimming cut 5 bases from V and 6 bases from J; bases unmatched to any gene: 7. The CDR3 spans 15 residues. In nucleotides, the CDR3 is TGTGCCAGCAGTCCCCTGGGACAGGGAGATGAAAAACTGTTTTTT. Translating gives CASSPLGQGDEKLFF.

The J gene is TRBJ1-4, the V gene TRBV7-9, with D perhaps matching TRBD1 (5 bases). This CDR3 is built from 17 residues. In germline, CDR1 is SEHNR, CDR2 FQNEAQ (reference sequence). V shed 1 base and J shed 0 bases, with 12 bases lying between them. The CDR3 region is CASSLGFGGPTNEKLFF. The CDR3 nucleotides read TGTGCCAGCAGCTTAGGATTCGGGGGTCCAACTAATGAAAAACTGTTTTTT.

This clone was detected only a few times. A read error may produce the germline difference seen at one junction end. The rearrangement links TRBV7-7 to TRBJ1-6; maybe TRBD1 (5 bases). The CDR3 covers 15 residues. The germline gives CDR1 SSHAT, CDR2 FNYEAQ (reference sequence). Here the CDR3 reads CASSPEWGVTSPLHF. In DNA form, the CDR3 reads TGTGCTAGCAGCCCCGAATGGGGGGTCACTTCACCCCTCCACTTT.

V gene TRBV10-3 combines with J gene TRBJ2-7; 8 positions agree with TRBD1. The germline V gene has CDR1 ENHRY and CDR2 SYGVKD. Losses at the gene ends were 4 bases for V and 4 bases for J; bases not matched to a gene: 9. There are 15 residues in the CDR3. CDR3 region: CAISGPGTGPYEQYF. The CDR3 DNA follows: TGTGCCATCAGTGGCCCCGGGACAGGCCCGTACGAGCAGTACTTC.

This clone came up once. The chain links TRBV7-9 to TRBJ2-6; the D is unclear. The CDR3 is made up of 13 amino acids. V gave up 5 bases and J gave up 2 bases, with 4 bases separating them. CDR1 is SEHNR, CDR2 FQNEAQ, per germline (reference sequence). CDR3: CASSPTGANVLTF. The CDR3 DNA reads TGTGCCAGCAGCCCCACTGGGGCCAACGTCCTGACTTTC.

The V call is TRBV7-9, the J call TRBJ2-3; weak D call: TRBD1 (6 bases). With 3 bases removed from V and 1 base from J, the gap between germline ends came to 17 bases. The CDR3 contains 17 residues. The V gene's germline CDR1 is SEHNR and CDR2 FQNEAQ (reference sequence). CDR3 in amino acids: CASSLGQDGLRTDTQYF. DNA for the CDR3: TGTGCCAGCAGCTTGGGACAAGACGGGCTACGCACAGATACGCAGTATTTT.

The CDR3 bases are TGTGCCAGCAGCCCGGGACTAGCGGGAGAGTCGAATGAGCAGTTCTTC. Translating it yields CASSPGLAGESNEQFF. The genes are TRBV7-2 and TRBJ2-1; 14 bases match TRBD2. From germline, CDR1 is SGHTA and CDR2 FQGNSA. Trimming cost V 5 bases and J 7 bases; bases outside gene matches: 7. The CDR3 runs 16 residues.

This clone was recorded only once. The rearrangement uses TRBV7-9 and TRBJ2-7, with TRBD2 matching 8 bases. CDR1 is SEHNR and CDR2 is FQNEAQ in the germline V gene (reference sequence). This CDR3 is 15 amino acids long. J was trimmed by 6 bases and V by 4 bases; bases with no gene match: 11. The CDR3 loop reads CASSWYGTSRIEQYF. DNA for the CDR3: TGTGCCAGCAGCTGGTACGGGACTAGTAGGATCGAGCAGTACTTC.

Only a few counts were recorded for this clone. This chain connects TRBV5-6 to TRBJ1-6; the match to TRBD1 covers 7 bases. The CDR3 is 14 residues long. Germline CDR1 and CDR2: SGHDT and YYEEEE. Trimming removed 0 bases from V and 10 bases from J; junction bases left unmatched: 4. The CDR3 is CASSLETGNSPLHF. DNA for the CDR3: TGTGCCAGCAGCTTGGAGACAGGGAACTCACCCCTCCACTTT.

CDR3 loop: CASSGAGDYGYTF. The CDR3 nucleotides read TGTGCCAGCAGTGGGGCAGGGGATTATGGCTACACCTTC. V gene TRBV13 combines with J gene TRBJ1-2, with D possibly TRBD1 on 6 matching bases. Trimming pared 6 bases from V and 5 bases from J, leaving 13 bases between. Germline V gene sequence: CDR1 PRHDT, CDR2 FYEKMQ (reference sequence). The CDR3 consists of 13 residues.

V is TRBV7-3 and J is TRBJ2-4, with TRBD1 as a possible D gene (6 bases). This CDR3 is built from 15 residues. V dropped 2 bases and J dropped 3 bases, with 11 bases sitting between them. Germline V CDR1 and CDR2: SGHTA, FQGTGA. The CDR3 region is CASSLGGGGKNIQYF. The CDR3 DNA reads TGTGCCAGCAGCTTAGGTGGGGGCGGCAAAAACATTCAGTACTTC.

The chain carries TRBV4-3 and TRBJ1-2, with 7 bases identical to TRBD1. This CDR3 region has 15 residues. Trimming took 4 bases from V and 3 from J; bases not matched to a gene: 8. The germline gives CDR1 LGHNA, CDR2 YSLEER. This chain's CDR3 is CASSPRQGDYYGYTF. CDR3 DNA: TGCGCCAGCAGCCCGCGACAGGGAGATTACTATGGCTACACCTTC.

In nucleotides, the CDR3 is TGTGCCAGCAGCTTAGGGGTAGCGGGGATCCAAGAGACCCAGTACTTC. It translates to CASSLGVAGIQETQYF. The chain uses TRBV7-8 and TRBJ2-5; the match to TRBD2 covers 8 bases. After removal of 1 base from V and 1 base from J, the junction contained 5 bases not matched to a gene. This CDR3 is built from 16 residues. Germline CDR1 is SGHVS and CDR2 is FQNEAQ.

The V call is TRBV4-1, the J call TRBJ1-3, with TRBD1 matching 7 bases. CDR1 is MGHRA and CDR2 is YSYEKL in the germline V gene. The CDR3 has 15 residues. V dropped 4 bases and J dropped 4; count of bases not matched to a gene: 7. CDR3 residues: CASSLGGGVGNTIYF. CDR3 nucleotide sequence: TGCGCCAGCAGCCTAGGAGGGGGCGTCGGAAACACCATATATTTT.

This chain joins TRBV7-2 and TRBJ2-7; 11 bases are a match to TRBD1. Germline V gene data show CDR1 as SGHTA and CDR2 as FQGNSA. J lost 1 base, V lost 6 bases, and 5 bases had no gene match. The CDR3 sequence is 15 residues long. The CDR3 protein is CASSRDRGGSYEQYF. As DNA, the CDR3 is TGTGCCAGCAGTCGGGACAGGGGGGGGTCCTACGAGCAGTACTTC.

The V call is TRBV7-8, the J call TRBJ2-7; 8 positions match TRBD2. There are 15 residues in the CDR3. The germline V gene encodes CDR1 SGHVS and CDR2 FQNEAQ. The V segment lost 5 bases and the J segment 6 bases; nucleotides outside the gene matches: 12. This CDR3 is CASSTPNGRAVEQYF. The CDR3 nucleotides read TGTGCCAGCAGCACACCGAACGGGAGGGCCGTCGAGCAGTACTTC. The full variable domain, rest sourced from reference TRBV7-8 and TRBJ2-7, is GAGVSQSPRYKVAKRGQDVALRCDPISGHVSLFWYQQALGQGPEFLTYFQNEAQLDKSGLPSDRFFAERPEGSVSTLKIQRTQQEDSAVYLCASSTPNGRAVEQYFGPGTRLTVT.

CDR3 coding DNA: TGTGCCAGCAGTTTATCCCCCTTAAGCCTCATGGGCTACACCTTC. It yields the protein CASSLSPLSLMGYTF. The rearrangement joins TRBV27 to TRBJ1-2; D uncertain. Germline CDR1 reads MNHEY; CDR2 reads SMNVEV (reference sequence). The CDR3 loop spans 15 amino acids. V shed 0 bases and J shed 8 bases, with 16 bases lying between them.

The J gene is TRBJ2-1, the V gene TRBV7-2, with 11 positions matching TRBD2. The CDR3 loop spans 13 amino acids. The V and J ends lost 0 bases and 12 bases, in that order; junction bases with no gene match: 1. CDR1 is SGHTA and CDR2 is FQGNSA in the germline V gene. CDR3 region: CASSLASGRGQFF. The CDR3 region has the DNA TGTGCCAGCAGCTTAGCTAGCGGGAGGGGGCAGTTCTTC.

This chain uses TRBV19 with TRBJ1-5; TRBD1 matches at 7 bases. The CDR3 runs 16 residues. The germline V gene has CDR1 LNHDA and CDR2 SQIVND (reference sequence). Germline trimming cut 6 bases from V and 0 bases from J; bases unmatched to any gene: 8. The CDR3 DNA reads as TGTGCCAGTAGGCTGATGACAGGGTATAGCAATCAGCCCCAGCATTTT. Encoded protein: CASRLMTGYSNQPQHF.

The genes are TRBV5-6 and TRBJ2-3, with D possibly TRBD1 on 5 matching bases. V lost 0 bases to trimming and J lost 1 base, with 9 bases between them. The CDR3 has 15 residues. The germline gives CDR1 SGHDT, CDR2 YYEEEE. The CDR3 sequence is CASSLALGGTDTQYF. DNA for the CDR3: TGTGCCAGCAGCTTGGCCTTAGGGGGCACAGATACGCAGTATTTT.

The rearrangement joins TRBV5-6 to TRBJ2-5; a possible D gene is TRBD1 (5 bases). This CDR3 has 15 amino acids. CDR1 and CDR2 (germline): SGHDT, YYEEEE. V was clipped by 1 base and J by 7 bases, with 17 bases between them. CDR3 protein: CASSLMTVGSGTQYF. In DNA, the CDR3 is TGTGCCAGCAGCTTGATGACAGTTGGGTCGGGGACCCAGTACTTC. The whole variable domain, remainder taken from reference TRBV5-6 and TRBJ2-5, is DAGVTQSPTHLIKTRGQQVTLRCSPKSGHDTVSWYQQALGQGPQFIFQYYEEEERQRGNFPDRFSGHQFPNYSSELNVNALLLGDSALYLCASSLMTVGSGTQYFGPGTRLLVL.

The chain joins TRBV4-1 to TRBJ2-1; TRBD2 matches at 7 bases. The germline V gene has CDR1 MGHRA and CDR2 YSYEKL. The CDR3 runs to 15 residues. J gave up 7 bases and V 4 bases, and 10 bases lay outside the gene matches. The CDR3 loop is CASSLARDYSNEQFF. CDR3 coding DNA: TGCGCCAGCAGCCTTGCCCGGGACTACTCAAATGAGCAGTTCTTC.

As for this clone: One end of the junction is discordant with germline, which a read error may explain. The V call is TRBV7-7, the J call TRBJ2-7; TRBD2 agrees at 7 bases. The CDR3 consists of 14 residues. Germline CDR1 reads SSHAT; CDR2 reads FNYEAQ (reference sequence). The CDR3 sequence is CASSPLWEGYEQYF. CDR3 DNA: TGTGCTAGCAGCCCCCTGTGGGAGGGCTACGAGCAGTACTTC.